Listed below are T cell receptor beta chains from one sample, sequenced in a study of Tregs in tolerant kidney transplant recipients. Assay: immunoSEQ multiplex PCR; the TCRdb copy retains only in-frame clones and omits some. Here the sample spans roughly 250,000 clones, about 80% being singletons. Sequenced sample: CD4+ T cells from blood. The receptors here all came from a human donor in good health. The CDR3 runs from the conserved cysteine through the conserved F or W. The order of the fields is J gene, D gene, clone size, V gene, CDR3 DNA, CDR3 protein. A D gene is named only where the DNA matches it firmly. Clone size is given for some rows only: seen once, a few or many times, or a class if the clone is expanded.

TRBJ2-6 NA NA TRBV11-3 TGTGCCAGCAGCTTAGAGGGCAGGGGACCCTCTGGGGCCAACGTCCTGACTTTC CASSLEGRGPSGANVLTF
TRBJ2-7 NA NA TRBV30 TGTGCCTGGAGTCTAACTAGTGAGCAGTACTTC CAWSLTSEQYF
TRBJ1-2 NA NA TRBV5-6 TGTGCCAGCAGCTTTAGAAATCGGCCAGACACCATCTACACCTTC CASSFRNRPDTIYTF
TRBJ2-4 NA NA TRBV6-5 TGTGCCAGCAGTTCGGCAGGAAGGCAGTACTTC CASSSAGRQYF
TRBJ2-4 NA NA TRBV6-1 TGTGCCAGCAGTGAAGCGACGTTAAACCCGGGGGCGCGGAACATTCAGTACTTC CASSEATLNPGARNIQYF
TRBJ1-1 NA NA TRBV2 TGTGCCAGCAGGGGGCAAAGCCTGAACACTGAAGCTTTCTTT CASRGQSLNTEAFF
TRBJ2-7 NA NA TRBV20-1 TGCAGTGCTAGAGATAAGCGCGAGCAGTACTTC CSARDKREQYF
TRBJ2-7 NA once TRBV18 TGTGCCAGCTCACCCGCCTTTGGGGGCCAAGGGACCTACGAGCAGTACTTC CASSPAFGGQGTYEQYF
TRBJ2-7 NA few TRBV27 TGTGCCAGCAGCCACCCCGGTCGGAACCCCTACGAGCAGTACTTC CASSHPGRNPYEQYF
TRBJ2-1 TRBD2 NA TRBV2 TGTGCCAGCAGTGAAGCGCGGGGGGCACCCTACAATGAGCAGTTCTTC CASSEARGAPYNEQFF
TRBJ2-3 TRBD2 NA TRBV9 TGTGCCAGCAGCGTAGGGGTAGCGGGAGGTGATACGCAGTATTTT CASSVGVAGGDTQYF
TRBJ2-1 NA NA TRBV6-5 TGTGCCAGCAGTTACTCGGGACAAGCTTACAATGAGCAGTTCTTC CASSYSGQAYNEQFF
TRBJ2-7 TRBD2 NA TRBV5-1 TGCGCCAGCAGCTTGGTTGCGGGAGCAAATGAGCAGTACTTC CASSLVAGANEQYF
TRBJ2-2 NA NA TRBV11-2 TGTGCCAGCAGCGGACGGACACTCCTCCCGTCCCTGAACACCGGGGAGCTGTTTTTT CASSGRTLLPSLNTGELFF
TRBJ1-1 NA few TRBV5-1 TGCGCCAGCAGCTTGTTTGAAGGTGAAGCTTTCTTT CASSLFEGEAFF
TRBJ2-7 NA NA TRBV30 TGTGCCTGGAGTGTAGCGGGCCCGCCCTACGAGCAGTACTTC CAWSVAGPPYEQYF
TRBJ1-2 TRBD1 NA TRBV9 TGTGCCAGCAGCGTAGAGCCCCACCGGGACAGGGGATTTGATGATGGCTACACCTTC CASSVEPHRDRGFDDGYTF
TRBJ1-2 TRBD1 NA TRBV10-3 TGTGCCATCAGTGAGTCGGGCCAGGGGGTTGCTGGCTACACCTTC CAISESGQGVAGYTF
TRBJ1-5 NA NA TRBV21-1 TGTGCCAGCAGCGCAGTGAGGGGGCTCTGTCAGCCCCAGCATTTT CASSAVRGLCQPQHF
TRBJ1-4 NA NA TRBV18 TGTGCCAGCTCACCAGCCAGTAATGAAAAACTGTTTTTT CASSPASNEKLFF
TRBJ1-6 NA few TRBV2 TGTGCCAGCAGTGAATATGGGGCTTCTAATTCACCCCTCCACTTT CASSEYGASNSPLHF
TRBJ2-7 NA NA TRBV7-2 TGTGCCAGCAGCTTCGAACCCGGGACCAACGAGCAGTACTTC CASSFEPGTNEQYF
TRBJ2-7 NA few TRBV18 TGTGCCAGCTCACCACCCCCTGCTCACTACGAGCAGTACTTC CASSPPPAHYEQYF
TRBJ1-4 TRBD1 NA TRBV19 TGTGCCAGTAGTAGGGGACAGAATGAAAAACTGTTTTTT CASSRGQNEKLFF
TRBJ2-1 TRBD1 NA TRBV10-3 TGTGCCATCAGCCCAGGACAGGGGGTTAACAATGAGCAGTTCTTC CAISPGQGVNNEQFF
TRBJ1-2 NA NA TRBV14 TGTGCCAGCAGCCAAGGACGGACGGGGTGGGATGGCTACACCTTC CASSQGRTGWDGYTF
TRBJ2-7 NA NA TRBV5-1 TGCGCCAGCAGCTTTAGTGGCACCCCGTCCGAGCAGTACTTC CASSFSGTPSEQYF